The 14 T cell receptor beta chains in this list originate from one sample, sequenced in a study of Graves' ophthalmopathy and Graves' hyperthyroidism. Amplification targeted the TCR beta CDR3 regions, with RNA transcripts as the source material. HTBI-primed RT-PCR formed the first round, and a multiplex PCR formed the second. One entry per CDR3 protein, called by TCRdb with MiXCR from the multiplex PCR reads. The sample has around 660,000 distinct CDR3 sequences, over 40% seen once. Sample: peripheral blood. The origin of the receptors is an adult man with Graves' ophthalmopathy.

The V and J genes are TRBV6-2 or TRBV6-3 and TRBJ1-1; D gene uncertain. The germline V gene encodes CDR1 MNHEY and CDR2 SVGEGT. Trimming cost V 3 bases and J 2 bases, with 16 bases left between them. CDR3 size: 16 residues. CDR3 nucleotides: TGTGCCAGCAGTTATATTGGGATTAAGGGAAACACTGAAGCTTTCTTT. It encodes CASSYIGIKGNTEAFF.

Ten or more counts support this clonotype. The chain links TRBV5-1 to TRBJ1-2; no definite D call. Germline assignment: CDR1 SGHRS and CDR2 YFSETQ. CDR3 length equals 14 residues. Between the trimmed V and J ends, which lost 4 bases and 5 bases, there was a span of 15 bases. The CDR3 bases are TGCGCCAGCAGCCCGAGCGGGGAGGAATATGGCTACACCTTC. It specifies CASSPSGEEYGYTF.

About this clonotype: This may be a read error, as it is one base from a much larger clone. The rearrangement joins TRBV9 to TRBJ1-2; D remains ambiguous. Trimming shortened V by 0 bases and J by 8 bases, and 8 bases separated the two germline ends. Germline CDR1 and CDR2: SGDLS and YYNGEE. The CDR3 is 12 amino acids. The CDR3 loop reads CASSVAEEGYTF. In DNA, the CDR3 is TGTGCCAGCAGCGTAGCTGAGGAAGGCTACACCTTC.

V is TRBV11-2 and J is TRBJ2-7, with D possibly TRBD1 on 5 matching bases. With 4 bases removed from V and 7 bases from J, the gap between germline ends came to 14 bases. Per germline, CDR1 SGHAT and CDR2 FQNNGV. The CDR3 sequence is 13 residues long. DNA for the CDR3: TGTGCCAGCAGCTCCACTCCAGGGAATGAGCAGTACTTC. Protein: CASSSTPGNEQYF.

This clonotype has a count of ten or more. The V gene is TRBV9, the J gene TRBJ2-2; D possibly corresponds to TRBD1 (5 bases). The CDR3 has 15 amino acids. Trimming shortened V by 1 base and J by 2 bases, and 9 bases separated the two germline ends. Germline V gives CDR1 SGDLS, CDR2 YYNGEE. The CDR3 nucleotides read TGTGCCAGCAGCGTATTACAGGCTAACACCGGGGAGCTGTTTTTT. As protein: CASSVLQANTGELFF.

This clonotype was detected once. The chain employs TRBV12-3 or TRBV12-4 and TRBJ2-3; the match to TRBD1 covers 9 bases. This CDR3 is built from 15 residues. The J segment lost 5 bases and the V segment lost 7 bases, leaving 10 bases of the junction unmatched. The CDR3 reads CASNLGGQGIDTQYF. The CDR3 DNA is TGTGCCAGCAATCTAGGGGGACAGGGAATAGATACGCAGTATTTT.

The chain joins TRBV2 to TRBJ1-5; D unresolved. With 2 bases removed from V and 5 bases from J, the gap between germline ends came to 16 bases. Germline V gives CDR1 SNHLY, CDR2 FYNNEI. The CDR3 loop spans 16 amino acids. The CDR3 is CASSEWPGQSYQPQHF. The CDR3 DNA reads as TGTGCCAGCAGTGAATGGCCGGGTCAGTCTTATCAGCCCCAGCATTTT.

V gene TRBV29-1 combines with J gene TRBJ1-2, with 11 bases that match TRBD1. The CDR3 covers 14 residues. CDR1 and CDR2 (germline): SQVTM, ANQGSEA. After removal of 6 bases from V and 5 bases from J, the junction contained 8 bases not matched to a gene. This CDR3 is CSVLDRGPEYGYTF. Here the CDR3 DNA reads TGCAGCGTACTGGACAGGGGGCCCGAATATGGCTACACCTTC.

This clonotype was seen only a few times. The chain is built from TRBV5-4 and TRBJ2-1; maybe TRBD2 (5 bases). Germline values: CDR1 SGHNT, CDR2 YYREEE (reference sequence). The CDR3 loop spans 12 amino acids. The V end was cut by 4 bases, the J end by 7 bases, with 9 bases between. CDR3 nucleotides: TGTGCCAGCAGCCCGAGCGGTAATGAGCAGTTCTTC. Its protein product is CASSPSGNEQFF.

Regarding this clonotype: An end of the junction differs from the germline gene, which may be a read error. The chain joins TRBV10-3 to TRBJ1-2, with a weak D call TRBD1 (5 bases). CDR1 and CDR2 (germline): ENHRY, SYGVKD. The CDR3 runs to 16 residues. This chain's CDR3 is CASSYPGGGLINGYTF. The CDR3 DNA reads TGTGCCAGCAGTTACCCCGGGGGAGGGTTAATCAATGGCTACACCTTC.

Turning to this clonotype: One end of the junction is discordant with germline, which a read error may explain. The V call is TRBV7-2, the J call TRBJ1-2, with a possible D match to TRBD1 (6 bases). Germline assignment: CDR1 SGHTA and CDR2 FQGNSA. The CDR3 is made up of 15 amino acids. The CDR3 sequence is CASSRGGPGGHGYTF. CDR3 sequence (DNA): TGCGCCAGCAGCCGAGGGGGACCGGGAGGGCATGGCTACACCTTC.

The chain recombines TRBV6-1 with TRBJ2-7; 7 bases align to TRBD1. The CDR3 is made up of 18 amino acids. After removal of 10 bases from V and 4 bases from J, the junction contained 25 bases not matched to a gene. Germline lookup yields CDR1 MNHNS and CDR2 SASEGT. DNA of the CDR3: TGTGCCACCGACCTAAATGACAGGGAACCTGCCTCACGTTACGAGCAGTACTTC. As protein: CATDLNDREPASRYEQYF.

The chain joins TRBV2 to TRBJ2-2; D may be TRBD1 (6 bases). This CDR3 contains 14 residues. V lost 2 bases and J lost 11, with 15 bases in between. Germline V gene data show CDR1 as SNHLY and CDR2 as FYNNEI. The CDR3 nucleotides are TGTGCCAGCAGTGAACAGGGGTCCAGCGGAGAGCTGTTTTTT. Its protein product is CASSEQGSSGELFF.

J is TRBJ1-1 and V is TRBV6-2 or TRBV6-3; D gene unclear. Germline V CDR1 and CDR2: MNHEY, SVGEGT. The CDR3 covers 16 residues. Trimming shortened V by 3 bases and J by 1 base, and 15 bases separated the two germline ends. The CDR3 protein is CASSYLQQFRNTEAFF. CDR3 nucleotides: TGTGCCAGCAGTTATCTGCAACAGTTCAGGAACACTGAAGCTTTCTTT.